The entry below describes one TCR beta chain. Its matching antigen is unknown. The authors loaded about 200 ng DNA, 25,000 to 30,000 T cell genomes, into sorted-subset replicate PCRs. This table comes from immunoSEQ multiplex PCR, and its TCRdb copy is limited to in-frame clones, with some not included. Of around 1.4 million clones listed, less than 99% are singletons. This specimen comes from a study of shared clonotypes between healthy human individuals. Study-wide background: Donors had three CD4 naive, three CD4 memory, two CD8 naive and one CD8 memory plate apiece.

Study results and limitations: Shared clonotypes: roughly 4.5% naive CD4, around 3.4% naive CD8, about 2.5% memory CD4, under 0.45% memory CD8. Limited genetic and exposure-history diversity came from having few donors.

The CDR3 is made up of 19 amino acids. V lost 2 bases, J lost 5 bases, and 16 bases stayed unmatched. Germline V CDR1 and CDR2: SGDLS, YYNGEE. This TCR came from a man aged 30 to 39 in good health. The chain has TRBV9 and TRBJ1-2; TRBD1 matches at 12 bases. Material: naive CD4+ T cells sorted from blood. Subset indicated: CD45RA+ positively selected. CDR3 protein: CASSVCPRDRGRMRYGYTF. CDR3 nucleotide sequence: TGTGCCAGCAGCGTCTGCCCGAGGGACAGGGGGCGTATGAGGTATGGCTACACCTTC.